One T cell receptor beta chain is described in this entry. These data belong to a study of blood T cell repertoires in COVID-19. Study in general: Samples of COVID-19 (acute and convalescent) were obtained from the United States, Italy and Spain. The analysed material was cDNA or gDNA that came from T cells, B-cell-depleted T cells, or PBMCs.

Per germline, CDR1 SNHLY and CDR2 FYNNEI. Trimming took off 6 bases at V and 2 bases at J, with 17 bases between the two ends. The length of the CDR3 is 15 residues. TCRdb's table, derived via immunoSEQ multiplex PCR, lists solely in-frame clones and lacks some. Of 35,000 to 45,000 clones in the sample, roughly 90% were seen once. The specimen was peripheral blood. This TCR was sampled from a human donor in a cohort sampled during active COVID-19. The chain carries TRBV2 and TRBJ2-7; D is perhaps TRBD2 (6 bases). Written as DNA, the CDR3 is TGTGCCAGCAGCCTAACGGGGGACCCGACCTACGAGCAGTACTTC. Translated, it gives CASSLTGDPTYEQYF.